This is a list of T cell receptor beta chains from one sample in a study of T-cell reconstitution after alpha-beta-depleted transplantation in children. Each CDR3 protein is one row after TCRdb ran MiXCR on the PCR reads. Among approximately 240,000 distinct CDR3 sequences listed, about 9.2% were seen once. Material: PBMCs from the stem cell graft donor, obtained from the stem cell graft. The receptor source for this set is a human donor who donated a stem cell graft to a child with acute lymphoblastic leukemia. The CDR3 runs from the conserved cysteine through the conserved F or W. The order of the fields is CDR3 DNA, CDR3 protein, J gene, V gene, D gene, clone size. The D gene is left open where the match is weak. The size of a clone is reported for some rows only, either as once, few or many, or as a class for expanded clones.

CDR3nt: TGTGCCAGCAGTTATTTCGGGACAGGTCTACATCAGCCCCAGCATTTT; CDR3aa: CASSYFGTGLHQPQHF; j_gene: TRBJ1-5; v_gene: TRBV6-9; d_gene: TRBD1; abundance: many
CDR3nt: TGCGCCAGCAGCTCGCAGAGAACCTACGAGCAGTACTTC; CDR3aa: CASSSQRTYEQYF; j_gene: TRBJ2-7; v_gene: TRBV5-1; d_gene: -; abundance: -
CDR3nt: TGTGCCAGCAGCTTAGAAGGAGGGAGGGGAAGCTATGGCTACACCTTC; CDR3aa: CASSLEGGRGSYGYTF; j_gene: TRBJ1-2; v_gene: TRBV7-2; d_gene: -; abundance: -
CDR3nt: TGTGCCAGCAGCTTAGTAGGGCTAGGGGGGGCCACAGATACGCAGTATTTT; CDR3aa: CASSLVGLGGATDTQYF; j_gene: TRBJ2-3; v_gene: TRBV7-2; d_gene: -; abundance: -
CDR3nt: TGTGCCAGCAGCGAAAGGACGGCATTCCTGAGGAACACTGAAGCTTTCTTT; CDR3aa: CASSERTAFLRNTEAFF; j_gene: TRBJ1-1; v_gene: TRBV11-2; d_gene: -; abundance: -
CDR3nt: TGTGCCATCAACAGGGGAACAGGCACAGATACGCAGTATTTT; CDR3aa: CAINRGTGTDTQYF; j_gene: TRBJ2-3; v_gene: TRBV10-3; d_gene: TRBD1; abundance: -
CDR3nt: TGTGCCAGCGTTCAGTGGGGGCGCGTCACAGATACGCAGTATTTT; CDR3aa: CASVQWGRVTDTQYF; j_gene: TRBJ2-3; v_gene: TRBV7-9; d_gene: -; abundance: few
CDR3nt: TGTGCCAGCAGTGACGCAGGGCCTGGGGCCAACGTCCTGACTTTC; CDR3aa: CASSDAGPGANVLTF; j_gene: TRBJ2-6; v_gene: TRBV25-1; d_gene: -; abundance: -
CDR3nt: TGTGCCAGCAGCCACAGGGGGCACCACGAGCAGTACTTC; CDR3aa: CASSHRGHHEQYF; j_gene: TRBJ2-7; v_gene: TRBV7-9; d_gene: TRBD1; abundance: -
CDR3nt: TGTGCCAGCAGTTTCGGGACAAGCAGCGCAGATACGCAGTATTTT; CDR3aa: CASSFGTSSADTQYF; j_gene: TRBJ2-3; v_gene: TRBV6-2/TRBV6-3; d_gene: -; abundance: few
CDR3nt: TGTGCCAGCAGCCCGGAGGACAGGAGAACTAATGAAAAACTGTTTTTT; CDR3aa: CASSPEDRRTNEKLFF; j_gene: TRBJ1-4; v_gene: TRBV7-6; d_gene: TRBD1; abundance: many
CDR3nt: TGCGCCAGCAGCCAAGATTTCAGGACAGGGGTTCGTGCTGAGCAGTTCTTC; CDR3aa: CASSQDFRTGVRAEQFF; j_gene: TRBJ2-1; v_gene: TRBV4-3; d_gene: TRBD1; abundance: few
CDR3nt: TGTGCCAGCAGCGTTCAGGGTTCATTCACGACAGATACGCAGTATTTT; CDR3aa: CASSVQGSFTTDTQYF; j_gene: TRBJ2-3; v_gene: TRBV9; d_gene: -; abundance: -
CDR3nt: TGCAGTGCTAGAGGGTCCTTCGCGGTGGGAACCGGGGAGCTGTTTTTT; CDR3aa: CSARGSFAVGTGELFF; j_gene: TRBJ2-2; v_gene: TRBV20-1; d_gene: -; abundance: few
CDR3nt: TGCAGTGCTGAGACTAGCGGGGGCCAAGAGACCCAGTACTTC; CDR3aa: CSAETSGGQETQYF; j_gene: TRBJ2-5; v_gene: TRBV20-1; d_gene: TRBD2; abundance: many
CDR3nt: TGTGCCAGCAGCTTCGGTGAACAGGGGTCCTACGAGCAGTACTTC; CDR3aa: CASSFGEQGSYEQYF; j_gene: TRBJ2-7; v_gene: TRBV7-9; d_gene: TRBD1; abundance: few
CDR3nt: TGTGCCAGTCAGGGTGGGAACAGATATAATTCACCCCTCCACTTT; CDR3aa: CASQGGNRYNSPLHF; j_gene: TRBJ1-6; v_gene: TRBV27; d_gene: -; abundance: -
CDR3nt: TGTGCCAGCAGCTTAGGAGTCCCCGCCCCCACGATGGAGACCCAGTACTTC; CDR3aa: CASSLGVPAPTMETQYF; j_gene: TRBJ2-5; v_gene: TRBV11-2; d_gene: -; abundance: few
CDR3nt: TGCGCCAGCAGCCAAGGGGAAGTGGACTACGAGCAGTACTTC; CDR3aa: CASSQGEVDYEQYF; j_gene: TRBJ2-7; v_gene: TRBV4-1; d_gene: -; abundance: -
CDR3nt: TGTGCCAGCAGCTCGACAGGGGTTAGAACAGATACGCAGTATTTT; CDR3aa: CASSSTGVRTDTQYF; j_gene: TRBJ2-3; v_gene: TRBV7-6; d_gene: TRBD1; abundance: -
CDR3nt: TGTGCCATCAGTGAGTCTTCTAGCGGGGACAATGAGCAGTTCTTC; CDR3aa: CAISESSSGDNEQFF; j_gene: TRBJ2-1; v_gene: TRBV10-3; d_gene: TRBD2; abundance: many
CDR3nt: TGTGCCAGTAGTATAAGAACAGGAGGAGTGGGAATGAACACTGAAGCTTTCTTT; CDR3aa: CASSIRTGGVGMNTEAFF; j_gene: TRBJ1-1; v_gene: TRBV19; d_gene: -; abundance: once
CDR3nt: TGTGCCACCGGGTTGACGAGCAATCAGCCCCAGCATTTT; CDR3aa: CATGLTSNQPQHF; j_gene: TRBJ1-5; v_gene: TRBV7-8; d_gene: -; abundance: few